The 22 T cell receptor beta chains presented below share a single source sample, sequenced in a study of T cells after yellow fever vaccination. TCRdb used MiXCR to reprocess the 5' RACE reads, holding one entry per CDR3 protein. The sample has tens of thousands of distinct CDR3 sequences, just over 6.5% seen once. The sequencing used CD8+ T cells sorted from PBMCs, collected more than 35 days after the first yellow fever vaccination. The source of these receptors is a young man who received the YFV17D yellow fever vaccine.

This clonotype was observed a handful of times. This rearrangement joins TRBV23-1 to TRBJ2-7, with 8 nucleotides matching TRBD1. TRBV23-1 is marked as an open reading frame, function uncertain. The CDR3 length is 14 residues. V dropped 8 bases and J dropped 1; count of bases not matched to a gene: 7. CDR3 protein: CASSTGVYSYEQYV. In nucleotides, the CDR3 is TGCGCCAGCTCGACAGGGGTATATTCCTACGAGCAGTACGTC.

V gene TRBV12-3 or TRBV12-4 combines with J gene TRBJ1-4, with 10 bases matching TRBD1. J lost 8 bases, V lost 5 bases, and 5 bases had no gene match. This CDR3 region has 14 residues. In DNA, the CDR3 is TGTGCCAGCAGTACCGGGACAGGGGACGAAAAACTGTTTTTT. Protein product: CASSTGTGDEKLFF.

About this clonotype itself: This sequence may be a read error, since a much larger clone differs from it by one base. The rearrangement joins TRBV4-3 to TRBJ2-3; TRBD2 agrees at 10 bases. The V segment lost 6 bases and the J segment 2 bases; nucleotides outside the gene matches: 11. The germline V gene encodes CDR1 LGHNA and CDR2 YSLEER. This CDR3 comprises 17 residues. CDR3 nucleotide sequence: TGCGCCAGCAGTGGCGGGACTAGCGAGTCGGTCACAGATACGCAGTATTTT. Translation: CASSGGTSESVTDTQYF.

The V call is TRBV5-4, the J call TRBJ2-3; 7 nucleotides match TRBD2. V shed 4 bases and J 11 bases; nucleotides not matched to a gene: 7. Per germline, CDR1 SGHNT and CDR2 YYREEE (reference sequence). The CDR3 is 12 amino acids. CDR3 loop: CASSRGEIQQYF. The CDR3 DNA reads TGTGCCAGCAGCCGGGGGGAAATCCAGCAGTATTTT. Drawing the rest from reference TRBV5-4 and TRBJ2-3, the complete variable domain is ETGVTQSPTHLIKTRGQQVTLRCSSQSGHNTVSWYQQALGQGPQFIFQYYREEENGRGNFPPRFSGLQFPNYSSELNVNALELDDSALYLCASSRGEIQQYFGPGTRLTVL.

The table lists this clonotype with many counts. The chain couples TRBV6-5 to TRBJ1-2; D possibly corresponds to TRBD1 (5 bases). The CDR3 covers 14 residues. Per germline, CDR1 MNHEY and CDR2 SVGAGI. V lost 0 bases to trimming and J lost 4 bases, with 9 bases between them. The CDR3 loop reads CASSYSRGGYGYTF. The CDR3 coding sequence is TGTGCCAGCAGTTACTCGAGGGGTGGCTATGGCTACACCTTC.

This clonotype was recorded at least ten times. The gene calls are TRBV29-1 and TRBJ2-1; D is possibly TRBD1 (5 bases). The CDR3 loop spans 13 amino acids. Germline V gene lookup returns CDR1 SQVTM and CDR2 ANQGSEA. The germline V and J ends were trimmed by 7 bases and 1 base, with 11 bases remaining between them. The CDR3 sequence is CSAGIASYNEQFF. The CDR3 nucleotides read TGCAGCGCAGGGATCGCATCCTACAATGAGCAGTTCTTC.

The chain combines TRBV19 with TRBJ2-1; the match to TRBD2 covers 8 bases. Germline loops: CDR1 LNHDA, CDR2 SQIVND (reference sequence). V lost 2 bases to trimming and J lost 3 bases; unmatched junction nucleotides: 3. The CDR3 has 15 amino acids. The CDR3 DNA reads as TGTGCCAGTAGTATACCGGGGGGGTACTACAATGAGCAGTTCTTC. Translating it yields CASSIPGGYYNEQFF.

The chain's CDR3 is CASSAQVVPDTQYF. CDR3 in DNA: TGTGCCAGCAGCGCACAGGTTGTGCCAGATACGCAGTATTTT. The rearrangement links TRBV9 to TRBJ2-3; weak D call: TRBD1 (5 bases). V lost 3 bases to trimming and J lost 4 bases, with 12 bases between them. Germline CDR1 SGDLS, CDR2 YYNGEE. CDR3 length equals 14 residues. The full variable domain, rest sourced from reference TRBV9 and TRBJ2-3, is DSGVTQTPKHLITATGQRVTLRCSPRSGDLSVYWYQQSLDQGLQFLIQYYNGEERAKGNILERFSAQQFPDLHSELNLSSLELGDSALYFCASSAQVVPDTQYFGPGTRLTVL.

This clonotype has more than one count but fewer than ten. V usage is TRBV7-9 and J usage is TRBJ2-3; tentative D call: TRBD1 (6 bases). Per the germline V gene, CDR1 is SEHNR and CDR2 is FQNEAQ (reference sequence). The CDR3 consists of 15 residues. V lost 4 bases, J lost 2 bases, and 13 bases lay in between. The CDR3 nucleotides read TGTGCCAGCAGCTCTCGGACAGATCACACAGATACGCAGTATTTT. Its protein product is CASSSRTDHTDTQYF.

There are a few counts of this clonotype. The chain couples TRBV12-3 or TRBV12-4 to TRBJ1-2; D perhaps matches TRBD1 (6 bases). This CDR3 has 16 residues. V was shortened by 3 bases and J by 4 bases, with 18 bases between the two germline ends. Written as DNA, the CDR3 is TGTGCCAGCAGTTTTTGTCCCTCAGGGGATGGCTATGGCTACACCTTC. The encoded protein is CASSFCPSGDGYGYTF.

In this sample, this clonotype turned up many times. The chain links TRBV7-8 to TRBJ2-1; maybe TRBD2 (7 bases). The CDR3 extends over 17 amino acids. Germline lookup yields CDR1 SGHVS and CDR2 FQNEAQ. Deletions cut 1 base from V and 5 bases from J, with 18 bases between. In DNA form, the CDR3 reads TGTGCCAGCAGCTTAGGGGGGCTAGCGGTACGCCACAATGAGCAGTTCTTC. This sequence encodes CASSLGGLAVRHNEQFF.

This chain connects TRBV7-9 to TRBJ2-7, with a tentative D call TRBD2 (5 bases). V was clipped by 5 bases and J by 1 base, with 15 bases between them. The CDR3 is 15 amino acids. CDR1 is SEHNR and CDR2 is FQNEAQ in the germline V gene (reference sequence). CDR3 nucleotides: TGTGCCAGCAGCCTACTACCGACGGGGTCCTACGAGCAGTACTTC. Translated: CASSLLPTGSYEQYF.

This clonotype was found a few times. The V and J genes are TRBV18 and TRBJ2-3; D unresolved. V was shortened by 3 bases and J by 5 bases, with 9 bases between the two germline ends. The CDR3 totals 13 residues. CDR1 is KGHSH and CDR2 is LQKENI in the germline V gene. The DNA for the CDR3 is TGTGCCAGCTCACCGCCTGCTGGAGATACGCAGTATTTT. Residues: CASSPPAGDTQYF.

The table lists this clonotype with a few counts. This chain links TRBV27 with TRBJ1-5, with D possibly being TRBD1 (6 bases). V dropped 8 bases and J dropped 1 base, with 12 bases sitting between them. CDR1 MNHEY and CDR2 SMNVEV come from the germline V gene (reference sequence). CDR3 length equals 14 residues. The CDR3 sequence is CASGGGASNQPQHF. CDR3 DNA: TGTGCCAGCGGGGGGGGGGCCAGCAATCAGCCCCAGCATTTT.

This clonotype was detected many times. CDR3 sequence (DNA): TGTGCCAGCAGCCCAACGGGTACCTGGGACAGCTGGGAGACCCAGTACTTC. Translating gives CASSPTGTWDSWETQYF. This chain links TRBV5-6 with TRBJ2-5; 7 bases agree with TRBD1. Germline trimming cut 4 bases from V and 5 bases from J; bases unmatched to any gene: 17. CDR1 is SGHDT and CDR2 is YYEEEE in the germline V gene. The CDR3 is 17 amino acids.

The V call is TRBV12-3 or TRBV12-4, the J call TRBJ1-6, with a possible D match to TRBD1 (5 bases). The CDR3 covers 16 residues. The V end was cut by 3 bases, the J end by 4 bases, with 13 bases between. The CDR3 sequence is CASSFREDRYNSPLHF. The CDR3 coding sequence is TGTGCCAGCAGTTTCAGGGAGGATAGGTATAATTCACCCCTCCACTTT.

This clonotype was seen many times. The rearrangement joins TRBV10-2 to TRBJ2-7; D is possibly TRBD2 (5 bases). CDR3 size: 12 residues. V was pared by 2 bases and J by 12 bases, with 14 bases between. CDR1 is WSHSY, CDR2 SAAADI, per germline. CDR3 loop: CASSERPPRGYF. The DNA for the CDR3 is TGCGCCAGCAGTGAGCGACCCCCACGGGGGTACTTC.

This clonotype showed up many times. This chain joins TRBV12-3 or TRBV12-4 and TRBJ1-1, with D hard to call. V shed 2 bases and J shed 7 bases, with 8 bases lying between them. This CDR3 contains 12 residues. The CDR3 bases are TGTGCCAGCAGTTTATGGACGGGTGAAGCTTTCTTT. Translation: CASSLWTGEAFF.

CDR3 DNA sequence: TGTGCCAGTAGTATGCCGGGACTCAGCTCTGGGGCCAACGTCCTGACTTTC. It yields the protein CASSMPGLSSGANVLTF. This sequence joins TRBV19 and TRBJ2-6; D is perhaps TRBD2 (6 bases). CDR1 is LNHDA and CDR2 is SQIVND in the germline V gene (reference sequence). The germline V and J ends were trimmed by 3 bases and 0 bases, with 12 bases remaining between them. The CDR3 has 17 amino acids.

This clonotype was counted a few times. The CDR3 here is CASSDAGTPEQFF. In nucleotides, the CDR3 is TGTGCCAGCAGCGACGCCGGGACACCCGAGCAGTTCTTC. V gene TRBV5-4 combines with J gene TRBJ2-1, with D perhaps TRBD1 (6 bases). The CDR3 totals 13 residues. V dropped 4 bases and J dropped 10 bases, with 15 bases sitting between them. CDR1 is SGHNT, CDR2 YYREEE, per germline (reference sequence).

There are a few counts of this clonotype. CDR3 loop: CASSQDDAGLYGNTIYF. The CDR3 DNA is TGCGCCAGCAGCCAAGATGATGCCGGGTTGTATGGAAACACCATATATTTT. This chain connects TRBV4-3 to TRBJ1-3; D gene ambiguous. The V and J ends lost 0 bases and 3 bases respectively, with 15 bases between them. CDR3 size: 17 residues. Germline lookup yields CDR1 LGHNA and CDR2 YSLEER.

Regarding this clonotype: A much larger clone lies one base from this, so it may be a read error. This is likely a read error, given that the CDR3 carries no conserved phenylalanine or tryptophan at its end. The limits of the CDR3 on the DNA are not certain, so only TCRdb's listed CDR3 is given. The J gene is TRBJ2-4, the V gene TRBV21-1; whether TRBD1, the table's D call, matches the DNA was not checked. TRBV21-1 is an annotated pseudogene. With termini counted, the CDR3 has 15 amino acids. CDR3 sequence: CASSNTDSPKNIQYS.